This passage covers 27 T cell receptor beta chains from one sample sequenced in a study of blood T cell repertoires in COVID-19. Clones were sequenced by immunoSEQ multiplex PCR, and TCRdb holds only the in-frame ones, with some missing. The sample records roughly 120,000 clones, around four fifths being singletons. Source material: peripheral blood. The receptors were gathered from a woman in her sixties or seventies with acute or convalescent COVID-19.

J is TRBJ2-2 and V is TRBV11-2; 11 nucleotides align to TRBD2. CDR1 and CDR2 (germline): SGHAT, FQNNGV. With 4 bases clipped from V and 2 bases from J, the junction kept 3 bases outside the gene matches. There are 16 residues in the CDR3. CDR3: CASSWGTSGNTGELFF. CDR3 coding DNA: TGTGCCAGCAGCTGGGGGACTAGCGGTAACACCGGGGAGCTGTTTTTT.

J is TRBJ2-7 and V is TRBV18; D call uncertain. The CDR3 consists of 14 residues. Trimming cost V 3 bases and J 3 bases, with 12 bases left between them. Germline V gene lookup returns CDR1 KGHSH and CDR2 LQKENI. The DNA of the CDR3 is TGTGCCAGCTCACCTCAAGAGAGAGGCTACGAGCAGTACTTC. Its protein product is CASSPQERGYEQYF.

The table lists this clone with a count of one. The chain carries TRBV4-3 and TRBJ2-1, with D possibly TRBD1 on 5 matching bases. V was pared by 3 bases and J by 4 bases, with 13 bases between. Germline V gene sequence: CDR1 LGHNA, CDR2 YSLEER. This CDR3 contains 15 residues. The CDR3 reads CASSQQQADYNEQFF. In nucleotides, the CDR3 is TGCGCCAGCAGCCAGCAACAGGCGGATTACAATGAGCAGTTCTTC.

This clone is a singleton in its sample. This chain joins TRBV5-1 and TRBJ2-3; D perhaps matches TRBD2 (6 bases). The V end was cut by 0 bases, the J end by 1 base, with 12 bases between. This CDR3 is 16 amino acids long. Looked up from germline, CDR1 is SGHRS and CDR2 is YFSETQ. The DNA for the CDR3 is TGCGCCAGCAGCTTGGTACCCGGGAGCGGCACAGATACGCAGTATTTT. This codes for CASSLVPGSGTDTQYF.

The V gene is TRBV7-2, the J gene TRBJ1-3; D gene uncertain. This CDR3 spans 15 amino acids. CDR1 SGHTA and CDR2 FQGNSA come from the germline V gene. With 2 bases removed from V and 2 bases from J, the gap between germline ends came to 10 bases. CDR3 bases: TGTGCCAGCAGCTTACGAGGAGGTGCTGGAAACACCATATATTTT. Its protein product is CASSLRGGAGNTIYF.

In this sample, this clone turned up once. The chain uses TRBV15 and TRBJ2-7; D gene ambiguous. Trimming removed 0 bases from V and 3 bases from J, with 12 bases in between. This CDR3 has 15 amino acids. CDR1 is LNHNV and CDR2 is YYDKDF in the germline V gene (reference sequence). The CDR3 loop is CATSRDLQTYYEQYF. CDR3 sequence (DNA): TGTGCCACCAGCAGAGATTTGCAGACTTACTACGAGCAGTACTTC.

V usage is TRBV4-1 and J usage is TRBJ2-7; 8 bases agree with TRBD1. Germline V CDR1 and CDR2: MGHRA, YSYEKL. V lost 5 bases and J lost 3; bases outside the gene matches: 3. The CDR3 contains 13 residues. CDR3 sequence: CASSFGQGYEQYF. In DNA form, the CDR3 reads TGCGCCAGCAGCTTTGGACAGGGCTACGAGCAGTACTTC.

Here the CDR3 reads CASSAGVYNEQFF. CDR3 sequence (DNA): TGTGCCAGTAGCGCGGGGGTCTACAATGAGCAGTTCTTC. J is TRBJ2-1 and V is TRBV19, with TRBD2 identical over 7 bases. Germline trimming cut 6 bases from V and 3 bases from J; bases unmatched to any gene: 2. Looked up from germline, CDR1 is LNHDA and CDR2 is SQIVND (reference sequence). CDR3 length: 13 residues.

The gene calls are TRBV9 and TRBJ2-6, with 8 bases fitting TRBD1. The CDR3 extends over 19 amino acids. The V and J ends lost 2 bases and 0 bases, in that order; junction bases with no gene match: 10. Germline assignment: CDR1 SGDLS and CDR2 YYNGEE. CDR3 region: CASSVLDRDLLSGANVLTF. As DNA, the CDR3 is TGTGCCAGCAGCGTCCTGGACAGGGACCTGCTCTCTGGGGCCAACGTCCTGACTTTC.

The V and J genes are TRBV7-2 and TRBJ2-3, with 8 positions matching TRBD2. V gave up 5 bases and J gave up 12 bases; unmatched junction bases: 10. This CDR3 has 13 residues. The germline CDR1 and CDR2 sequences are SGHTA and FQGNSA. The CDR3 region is CASSVKQLAAQYF. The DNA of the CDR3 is TGTGCCAGCAGCGTCAAACAACTAGCGGCACAGTATTTT.

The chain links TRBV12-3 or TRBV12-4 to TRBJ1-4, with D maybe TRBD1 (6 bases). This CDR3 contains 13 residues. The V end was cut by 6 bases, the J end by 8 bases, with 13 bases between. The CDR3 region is CASRPGVDEKLFF. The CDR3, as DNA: TGTGCCAGCAGACCAGGGGTGGACGAAAAACTGTTTTTT.

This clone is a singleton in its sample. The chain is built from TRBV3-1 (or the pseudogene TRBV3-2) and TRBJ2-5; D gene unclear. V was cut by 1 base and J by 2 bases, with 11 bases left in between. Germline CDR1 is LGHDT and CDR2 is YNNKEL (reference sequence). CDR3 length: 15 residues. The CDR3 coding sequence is TGTGCCAGCAGCCAAGGTCCCTTAGCTCAAGAGACCCAGTACTTC. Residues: CASSQGPLAQETQYF.

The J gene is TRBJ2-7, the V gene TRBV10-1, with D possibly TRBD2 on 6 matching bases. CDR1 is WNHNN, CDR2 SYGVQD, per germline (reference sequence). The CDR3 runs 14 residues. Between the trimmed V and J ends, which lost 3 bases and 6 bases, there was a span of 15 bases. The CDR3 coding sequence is TGCGCCAGCAGTGATTTCCCCTTGGGGGGCGAGCAGTACTTC. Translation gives CASSDFPLGGEQYF.

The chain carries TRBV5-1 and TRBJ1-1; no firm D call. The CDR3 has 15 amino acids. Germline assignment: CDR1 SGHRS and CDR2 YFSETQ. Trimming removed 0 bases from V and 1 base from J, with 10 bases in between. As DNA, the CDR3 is TGCGCCAGCAGCTTGGCCCCCGCAGGGAACACTGAAGCTTTCTTT. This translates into CASSLAPAGNTEAFF.

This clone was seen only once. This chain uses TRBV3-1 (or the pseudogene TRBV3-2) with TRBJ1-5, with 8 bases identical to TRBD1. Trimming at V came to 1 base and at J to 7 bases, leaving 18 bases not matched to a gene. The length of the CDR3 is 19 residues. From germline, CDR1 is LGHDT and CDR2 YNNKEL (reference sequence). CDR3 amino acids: CASSQGGGGRGPSRQPQHF. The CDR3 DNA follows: TGTGCCAGCAGCCAAGGCGGGGGAGGCAGGGGGCCGTCTAGGCAGCCCCAGCATTTT.

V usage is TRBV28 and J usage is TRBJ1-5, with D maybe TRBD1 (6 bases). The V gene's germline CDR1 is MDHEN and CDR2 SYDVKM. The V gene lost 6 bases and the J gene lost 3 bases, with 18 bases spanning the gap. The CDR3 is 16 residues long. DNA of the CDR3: TGTGCCAGCAGACAAGGGGGGGTTCGAGACAATCAGCCCCAGCATTTT. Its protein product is CASRQGGVRDNQPQHF.

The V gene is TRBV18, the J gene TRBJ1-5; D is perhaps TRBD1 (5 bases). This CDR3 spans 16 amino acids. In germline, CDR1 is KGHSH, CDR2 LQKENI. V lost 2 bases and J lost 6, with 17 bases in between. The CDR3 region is CASSPRGGVASQPQHF. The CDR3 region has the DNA TGTGCCAGCTCACCAAGGGGCGGGGTAGCGTCTCAGCCCCAGCATTTT.

The CDR3 loop is CASSVLADYQETQYF. Here the CDR3 DNA reads TGTGCCAGTAGCGTTCTAGCGGACTACCAAGAGACCCAGTACTTC. J is TRBJ2-5 and V is TRBV19, with 7 bases identical to TRBD2. The CDR3 consists of 15 residues. The germline CDR1 and CDR2 sequences are LNHDA and SQIVND (reference sequence). V trimming: 6 bases; J trimming: 0 bases; junction bases outside the gene matches: 7.

The CDR3 is CASSETGAGNTIYF. The CDR3, as DNA: TGCGCCAGCAGTGAGACAGGGGCTGGAAACACCATATATTTT. The V call is TRBV10-2, the J call TRBJ1-3, with TRBD1 identical over 7 bases. The CDR3 length is 14 residues. Germline CDR1 WSHSY, CDR2 SAAADI. V lost 2 bases to trimming and J lost 2 bases; unmatched junction nucleotides: 0.

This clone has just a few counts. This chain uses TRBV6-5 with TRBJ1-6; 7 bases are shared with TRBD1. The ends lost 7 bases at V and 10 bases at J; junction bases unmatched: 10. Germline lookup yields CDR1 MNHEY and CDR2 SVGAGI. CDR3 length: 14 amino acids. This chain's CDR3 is CASTLRGPESPLHF. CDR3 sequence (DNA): TGTGCCAGCACCTTAAGGGGGCCCGAATCACCCCTCCACTTT.

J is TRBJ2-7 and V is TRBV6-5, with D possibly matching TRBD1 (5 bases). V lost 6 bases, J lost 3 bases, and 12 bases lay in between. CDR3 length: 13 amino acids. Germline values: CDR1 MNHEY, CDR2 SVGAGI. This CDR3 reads CASRGAGNYEQYF. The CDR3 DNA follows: TGTGCCAGCAGAGGGGCAGGGAACTACGAGCAGTACTTC.

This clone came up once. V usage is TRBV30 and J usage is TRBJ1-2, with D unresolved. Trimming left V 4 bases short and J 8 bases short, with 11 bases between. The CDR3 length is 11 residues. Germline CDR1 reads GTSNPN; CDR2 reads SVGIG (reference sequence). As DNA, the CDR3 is TGTGCCTGGACTTTCGGTCGCGGCTACACCTTC. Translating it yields CAWTFGRGYTF.

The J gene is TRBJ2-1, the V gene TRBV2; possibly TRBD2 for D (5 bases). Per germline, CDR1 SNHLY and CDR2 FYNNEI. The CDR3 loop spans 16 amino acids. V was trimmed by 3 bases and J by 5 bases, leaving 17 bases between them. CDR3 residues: CASSEGLGRTHNEQFF. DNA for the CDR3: TGTGCCAGCAGTGAGGGATTGGGGAGAACTCACAATGAGCAGTTCTTC.

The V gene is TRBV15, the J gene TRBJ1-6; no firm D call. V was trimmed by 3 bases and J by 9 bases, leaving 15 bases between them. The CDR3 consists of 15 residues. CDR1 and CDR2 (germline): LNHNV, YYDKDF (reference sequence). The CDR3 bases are TGTGCCACCAGCAGGCGAACCCTTGAGCGTTCACCCCTCCACTTT. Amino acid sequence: CATSRRTLERSPLHF. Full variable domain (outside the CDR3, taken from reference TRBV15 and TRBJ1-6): DAMVIQNPRYQVTQFGKPVTLSCSQTLNHNVMYWYQQKSSQAPKLLFHYYDKDFNNEADTPDNFQSRRPNTSFCFLDIRSPGLGDTAMYLCATSRRTLERSPLHFGNGTRLTVT.

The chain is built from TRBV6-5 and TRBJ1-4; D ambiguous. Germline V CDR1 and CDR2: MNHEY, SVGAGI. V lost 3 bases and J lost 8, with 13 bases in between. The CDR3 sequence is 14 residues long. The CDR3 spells CASSYIRGPEKLFF. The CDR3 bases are TGTGCCAGCAGTTATATCCGAGGCCCGGAAAAACTGTTTTTT.

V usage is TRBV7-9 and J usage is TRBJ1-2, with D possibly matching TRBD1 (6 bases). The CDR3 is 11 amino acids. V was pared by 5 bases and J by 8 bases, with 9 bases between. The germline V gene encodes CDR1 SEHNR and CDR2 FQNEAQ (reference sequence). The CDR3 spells CASSKTGGYTF. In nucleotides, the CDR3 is TGTGCCAGCAGCAAAACAGGGGGCTACACCTTC.

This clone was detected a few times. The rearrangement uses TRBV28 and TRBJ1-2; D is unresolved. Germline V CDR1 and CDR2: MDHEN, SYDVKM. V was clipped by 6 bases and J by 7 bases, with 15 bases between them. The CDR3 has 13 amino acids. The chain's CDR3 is CASSLSPLAGYTF. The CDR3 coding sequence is TGTGCCAGCAGCCTATCCCCTCTTGCTGGCTACACCTTC.